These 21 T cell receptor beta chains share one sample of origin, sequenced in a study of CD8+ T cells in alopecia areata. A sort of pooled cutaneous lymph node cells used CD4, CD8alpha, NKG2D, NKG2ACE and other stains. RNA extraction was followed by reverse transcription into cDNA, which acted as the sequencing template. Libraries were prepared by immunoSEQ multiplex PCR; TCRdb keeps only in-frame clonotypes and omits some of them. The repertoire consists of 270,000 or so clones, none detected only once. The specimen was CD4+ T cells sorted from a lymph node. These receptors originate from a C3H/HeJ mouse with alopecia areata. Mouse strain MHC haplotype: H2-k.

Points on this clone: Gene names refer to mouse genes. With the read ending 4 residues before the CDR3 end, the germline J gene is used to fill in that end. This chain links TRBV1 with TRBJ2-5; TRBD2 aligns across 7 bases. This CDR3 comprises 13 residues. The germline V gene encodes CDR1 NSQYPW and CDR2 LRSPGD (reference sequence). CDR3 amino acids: CTCSPGTEDTQYF. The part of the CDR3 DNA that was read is TGCACCTGCAGTCCCGGGACTGAAGAC.

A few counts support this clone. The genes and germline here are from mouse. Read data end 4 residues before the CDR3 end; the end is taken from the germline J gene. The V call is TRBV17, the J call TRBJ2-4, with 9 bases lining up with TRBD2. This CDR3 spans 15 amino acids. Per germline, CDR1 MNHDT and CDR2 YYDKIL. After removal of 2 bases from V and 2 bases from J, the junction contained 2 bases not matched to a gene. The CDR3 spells CASSRSGGVQNTLYF. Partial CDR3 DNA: TGTGCTAGCAGTAGATCTGGGGGGGTTCAAAAC.

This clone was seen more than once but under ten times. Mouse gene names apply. CDR3: CASSTSGGYYEQYF. The CDR3 DNA, read in part, is TGTGCCAGCAGTACCTCTGGGGGCTACTAT. V is TRBV19 and J is TRBJ2-7, with a tentative D call TRBD2 (7 bases). The missing CDR3 end, 4 residues past where the read stops, is filled in from the germline J gene. Germline-derived CDR1 and CDR2 are FNHDT and SITEND (reference sequence). CDR3 size: 14 residues. V lost 3 bases and J lost 3, with 13 bases in between.

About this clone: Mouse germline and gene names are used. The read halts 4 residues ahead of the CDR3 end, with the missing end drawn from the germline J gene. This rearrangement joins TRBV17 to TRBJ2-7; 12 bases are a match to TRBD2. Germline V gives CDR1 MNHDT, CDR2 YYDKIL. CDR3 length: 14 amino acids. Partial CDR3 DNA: TGTGCTAGCAGTAGTGGGACTGGGGGGAAT. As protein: CASSSGTGGN. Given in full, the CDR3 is CASSSGTGGNEQYF. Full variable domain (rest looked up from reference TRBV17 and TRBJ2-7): DTTVKQNPRYKLARVGKPVNLICSQTMNHDTMYWYQKKPNQAPKLLLFYYDKILNREADTFEKFQSSRPNNSFCSLYIGSAGLEYSAMYLCASSSGTGGNEQYFGPGTRLTVL.

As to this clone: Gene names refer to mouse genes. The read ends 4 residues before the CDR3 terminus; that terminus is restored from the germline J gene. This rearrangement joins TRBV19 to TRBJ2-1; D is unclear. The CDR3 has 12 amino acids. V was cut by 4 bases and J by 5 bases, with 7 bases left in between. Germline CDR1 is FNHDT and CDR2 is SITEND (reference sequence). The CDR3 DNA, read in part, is TGTGCCAGCAGTTCAGGCAATGCT. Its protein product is CASSSGNA. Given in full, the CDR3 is CASSSGNAEQFF.

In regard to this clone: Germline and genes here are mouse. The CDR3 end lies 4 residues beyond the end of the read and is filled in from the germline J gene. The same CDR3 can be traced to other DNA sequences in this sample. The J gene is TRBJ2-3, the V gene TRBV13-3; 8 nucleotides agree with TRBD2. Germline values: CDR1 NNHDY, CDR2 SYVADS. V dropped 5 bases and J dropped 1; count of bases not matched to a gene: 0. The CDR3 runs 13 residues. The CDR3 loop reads CASRTGGAETLYF. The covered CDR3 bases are TGTGCCAGCAGGACTGGGGGTGCAGAA.

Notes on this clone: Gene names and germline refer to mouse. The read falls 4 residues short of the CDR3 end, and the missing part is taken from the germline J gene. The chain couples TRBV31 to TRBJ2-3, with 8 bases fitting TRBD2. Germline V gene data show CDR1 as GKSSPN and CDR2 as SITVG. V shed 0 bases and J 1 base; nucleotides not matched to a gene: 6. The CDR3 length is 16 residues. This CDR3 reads CAWSLKGGPRAETLYF. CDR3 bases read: TGTGCCTGGAGTCTAAAGGGGGGGCCTCGTGCAGAA. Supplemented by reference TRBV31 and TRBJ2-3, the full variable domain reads AQTIHQWPVAEIKAVGSPLSLGCTIKGKSSPNLYWYWQATGGTLQQLFYSITVGQVESVVQLNLSASRPKDDQFILSTEKLLLSHSGFYLCAWSLKGGPRAETLYFGSGTRLTVL.

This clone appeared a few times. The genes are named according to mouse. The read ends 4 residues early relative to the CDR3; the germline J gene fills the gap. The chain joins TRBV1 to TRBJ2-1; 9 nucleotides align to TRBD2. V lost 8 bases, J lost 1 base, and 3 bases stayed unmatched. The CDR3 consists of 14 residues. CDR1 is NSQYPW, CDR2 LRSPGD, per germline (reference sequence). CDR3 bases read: TGCACCTGCGCGACTGGGGGAAACTATGCT. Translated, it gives CTCATGGNYA. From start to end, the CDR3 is CTCATGGNYAEQFF.

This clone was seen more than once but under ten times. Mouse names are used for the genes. The CDR3 protein is CASSLGHFSAETLYF. Incomplete CDR3 DNA: TGTGCCAGCAGCCTAGGACATTTTAGTGCAGAA. The chain links TRBV19 to TRBJ2-3, with TRBD1 as a possible D gene (5 bases). With the read ending 4 residues before the CDR3 end, the germline J gene is used to fill in that end. V was clipped by 5 bases and J by 0 bases, with 13 bases between them. CDR1 is FNHDT, CDR2 SITEND, per germline (reference sequence). The CDR3 has 15 residues.

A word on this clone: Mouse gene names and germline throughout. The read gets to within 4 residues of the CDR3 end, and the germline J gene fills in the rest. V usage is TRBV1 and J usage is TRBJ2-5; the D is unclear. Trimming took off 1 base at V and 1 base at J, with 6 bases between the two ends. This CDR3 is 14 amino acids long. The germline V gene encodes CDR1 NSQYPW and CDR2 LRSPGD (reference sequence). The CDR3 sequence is CTCSAGHYQDTQYF. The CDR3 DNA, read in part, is TGCACCTGCAGTGCAGGACACTACCAAGAC.

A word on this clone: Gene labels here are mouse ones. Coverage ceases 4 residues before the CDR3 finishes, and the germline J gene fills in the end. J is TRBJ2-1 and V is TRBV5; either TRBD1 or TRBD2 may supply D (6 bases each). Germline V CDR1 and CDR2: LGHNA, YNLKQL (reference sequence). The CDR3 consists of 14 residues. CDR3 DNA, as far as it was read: TGTGCCAGCAGCCAAGGGGGGCGCGGGGCT. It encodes CASSQGGRGA. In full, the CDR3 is CASSQGGRGAEQFF.

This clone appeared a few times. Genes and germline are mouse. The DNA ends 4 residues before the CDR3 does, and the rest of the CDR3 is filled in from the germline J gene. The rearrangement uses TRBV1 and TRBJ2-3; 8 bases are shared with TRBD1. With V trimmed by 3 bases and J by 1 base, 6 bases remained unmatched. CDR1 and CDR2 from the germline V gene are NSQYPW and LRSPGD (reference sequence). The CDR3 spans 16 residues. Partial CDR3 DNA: TGCACCTGCAGTGCTTGGACAGGGCGGGGTGCAGAA. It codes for CTCSAWTGRGAE. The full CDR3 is CTCSAWTGRGAETLYF.

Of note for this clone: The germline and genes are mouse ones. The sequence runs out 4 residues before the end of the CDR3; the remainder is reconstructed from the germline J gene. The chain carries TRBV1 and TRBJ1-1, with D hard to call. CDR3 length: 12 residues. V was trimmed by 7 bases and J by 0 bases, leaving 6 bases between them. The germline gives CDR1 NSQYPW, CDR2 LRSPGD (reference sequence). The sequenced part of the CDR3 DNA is TGCACCTGCACGACATCAAACACA. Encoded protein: CTCTTSNT. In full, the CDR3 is CTCTTSNTEVFF. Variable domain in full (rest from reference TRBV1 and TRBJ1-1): VTLLEQNPRWRLVPRGQAVNLRCILKNSQYPWMSWYQQDLQKQLQWLFTLRSPGDKEVKSLPGADYLATRVTDTELRLQVANMSQGRTLYCTCTTSNTEVFFGKGTRLTVV.

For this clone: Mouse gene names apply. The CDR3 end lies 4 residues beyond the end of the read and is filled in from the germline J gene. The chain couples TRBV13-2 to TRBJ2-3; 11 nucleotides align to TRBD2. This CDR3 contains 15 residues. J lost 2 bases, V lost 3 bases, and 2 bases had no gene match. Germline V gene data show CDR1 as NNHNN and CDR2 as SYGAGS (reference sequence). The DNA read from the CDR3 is TGTGCCAGCGGTGGGGGACTGGGGGATGCAGAA. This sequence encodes CASGGGLGDAE. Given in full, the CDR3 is CASGGGLGDAETLYF.

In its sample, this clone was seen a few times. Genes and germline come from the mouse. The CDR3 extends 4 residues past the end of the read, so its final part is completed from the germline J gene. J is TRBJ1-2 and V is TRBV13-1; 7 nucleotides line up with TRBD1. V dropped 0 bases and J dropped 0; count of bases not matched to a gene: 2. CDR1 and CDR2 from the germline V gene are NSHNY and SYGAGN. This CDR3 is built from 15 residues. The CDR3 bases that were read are TGTGCCAGCAGTGATGTGGGACAGTCAAACTCC. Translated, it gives CASSDVGQSNS. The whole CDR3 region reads CASSDVGQSNSDYTF.

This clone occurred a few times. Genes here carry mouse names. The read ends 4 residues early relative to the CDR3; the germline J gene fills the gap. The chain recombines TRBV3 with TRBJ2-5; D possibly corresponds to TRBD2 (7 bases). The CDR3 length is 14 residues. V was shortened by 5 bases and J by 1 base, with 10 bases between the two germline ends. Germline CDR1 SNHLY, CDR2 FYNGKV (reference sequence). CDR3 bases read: TGTGCCAGCAGCCGAGGGGGGGACCAAGAC. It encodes CASSRGGDQD. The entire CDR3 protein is CASSRGGDQDTQYF.

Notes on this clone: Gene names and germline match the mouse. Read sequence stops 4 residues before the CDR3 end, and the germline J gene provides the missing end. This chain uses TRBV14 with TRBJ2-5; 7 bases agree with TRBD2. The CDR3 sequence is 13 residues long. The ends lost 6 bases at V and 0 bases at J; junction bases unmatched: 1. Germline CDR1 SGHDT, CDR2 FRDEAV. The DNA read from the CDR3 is TGTGCCAGCACTGGGGGAAACCAAGAC. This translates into CASTGGNQD. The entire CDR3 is CASTGGNQDTQYF.

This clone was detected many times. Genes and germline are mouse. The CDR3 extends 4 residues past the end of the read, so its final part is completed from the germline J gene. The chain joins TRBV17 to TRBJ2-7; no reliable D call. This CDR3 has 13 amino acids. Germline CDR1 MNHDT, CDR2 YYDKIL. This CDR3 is CASSRASDYEQYF. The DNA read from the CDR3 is TGTGCTAGCAGTAGAGCCAGTGATTAT.

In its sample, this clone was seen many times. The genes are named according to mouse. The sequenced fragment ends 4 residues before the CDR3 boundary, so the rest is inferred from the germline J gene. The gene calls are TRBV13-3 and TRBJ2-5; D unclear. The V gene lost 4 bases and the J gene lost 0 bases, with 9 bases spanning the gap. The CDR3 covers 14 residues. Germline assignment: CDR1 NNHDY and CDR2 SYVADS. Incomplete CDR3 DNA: TGTGCCAGCAGTAAGCAGTTTAACCAAGAC. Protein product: CASSKQFNQD. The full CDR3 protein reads CASSKQFNQDTQYF.

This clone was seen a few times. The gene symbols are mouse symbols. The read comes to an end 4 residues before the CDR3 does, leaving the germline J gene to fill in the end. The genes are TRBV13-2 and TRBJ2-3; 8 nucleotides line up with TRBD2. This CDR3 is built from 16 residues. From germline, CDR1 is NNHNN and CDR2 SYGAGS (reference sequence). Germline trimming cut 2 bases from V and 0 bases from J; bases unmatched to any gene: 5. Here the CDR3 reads CASGDHWGPSAETLYF. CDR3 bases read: TGTGCCAGCGGTGACCACTGGGGGCCTAGTGCAGAA.

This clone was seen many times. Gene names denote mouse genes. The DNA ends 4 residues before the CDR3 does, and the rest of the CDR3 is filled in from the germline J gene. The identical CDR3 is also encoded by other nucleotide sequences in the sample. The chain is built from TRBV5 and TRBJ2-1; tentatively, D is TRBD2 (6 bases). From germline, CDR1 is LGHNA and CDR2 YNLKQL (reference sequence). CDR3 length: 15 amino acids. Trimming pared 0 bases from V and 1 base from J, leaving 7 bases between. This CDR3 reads CASSQDGGNYAEQFF. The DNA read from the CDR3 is TGTGCCAGCAGCCAAGATGGGGGAAACTATGCT.